The 17 T cell receptor beta chains presented below share a single source sample, sequenced in a study of early stage breast cancer tumors. The protocol was immunoSEQ multiplex PCR, while the TCRdb copy is restricted to in-frame clones and leaves out a portion. Of 25,000 to 30,000 clones in the sample, approximately 72% are singletons; the top ten hold roughly 31%. The sequenced sample consisted of blood. Receptor source: a person in their fifties or sixties with breast cancer.

CDR3: CASSLGGGQGQNTQYF. DNA for the CDR3: TGTGCCAGCAGCTTGGGAGGGGGACAGGGACAAAATACGCAGTATTTT. V gene TRBV7-9 combines with J gene TRBJ2-3; 9 bases agree with TRBD1. The CDR3 loop spans 16 amino acids. Germline CDR1 and CDR2: SEHNR and FQNEAQ (reference sequence). The ends lost 3 bases at V and 7 bases at J; junction bases unmatched: 11.

This chain connects TRBV2 to TRBJ2-2, with no clear D. V lost 6 bases, J lost 6 bases, and 11 bases lay in between. Germline CDR1 and CDR2: SNHLY and FYNNEI. CDR3 size: 13 residues. The CDR3 DNA is TGTGCCAGCAGGGCGTCAAGGGCCGGGGAGCTGTTTTTT. It specifies CASRASRAGELFF.

J is TRBJ1-2 and V is TRBV6-6; TRBD1 is a possible D gene (6 bases). V was cut by 3 bases and J by 5 bases, with 13 bases left in between. This CDR3 has 14 amino acids. CDR1 is MNHNY, CDR2 SVGAGI, per germline (reference sequence). The CDR3 DNA is TGTGCCAGCAGTTATGGGGGCTCGGATTATGGCTACACCTTC. It translates to CASSYGGSDYGYTF.

This clone is a singleton in its sample. The chain recombines TRBV2 with TRBJ2-5; no firm D call. V lost 6 bases and J 2 bases, leaving 10 bases between the germline ends. CDR3 size: 13 residues. Looked up from germline, CDR1 is SNHLY and CDR2 is FYNNEI. The CDR3 reads CASRNTEQETQYF. CDR3 nucleotides: TGTGCCAGCAGGAACACAGAACAAGAGACCCAGTACTTC.

The rearrangement joins TRBV4-1 to TRBJ2-1, with 10 bases aligning to TRBD1. This CDR3 has 16 residues. The germline V gene encodes CDR1 MGHRA and CDR2 YSYEKL. V shed 0 bases and J 4 bases; nucleotides not matched to a gene: 3. CDR3 nucleotide sequence: TGCGCCAGCAGCCAAGACTTGGGACAGGGGTACAATGAGCAGTTCTTC. It is translated as CASSQDLGQGYNEQFF.

J is TRBJ2-1 and V is TRBV9; D uncertain. V was clipped by 0 bases and J by 2 bases, with 9 bases between them. CDR1 and CDR2 from the germline V gene are SGDLS and YYNGEE. This CDR3 comprises 15 residues. CDR3 amino acids: CASSVANGPYNEQFF. In nucleotides, the CDR3 is TGTGCCAGCAGCGTAGCTAACGGGCCCTACAATGAGCAGTTCTTC.

V gene TRBV19 combines with J gene TRBJ2-1; tentative D call: TRBD1 (5 bases). Trimming took 5 bases from V and 8 from J, leaving 16 bases between them. CDR3 length equals 14 residues. The germline CDR1 and CDR2 sequences are LNHDA and SQIVND (reference sequence). CDR3 nucleotides: TGTGCCAGTAGTTGGCAGGGTGGACGGGATGAGCAGTTCTTC. Amino acids: CASSWQGGRDEQFF.

Concerning this clone itself: Distinct nucleotide sequences in the sample also encode this CDR3. CDR3 bases: TGCAGCGTAGCGGACAGGGGCGGCTATGGCTACACCTTC. This sequence encodes CSVADRGGYGYTF. V usage is TRBV29-1 and J usage is TRBJ1-2, with 9 bases aligning to TRBD1. Germline lookup yields CDR1 SQVTM and CDR2 ANQGSEA. This CDR3 contains 13 residues. V lost 6 bases, J lost 4 bases, and 6 bases stayed unmatched.

This chain uses TRBV9 with TRBJ1-3; D is unresolved. CDR3 length equals 15 residues. V was pared by 0 bases and J by 0 bases, with 7 bases between. The germline V gene encodes CDR1 SGDLS and CDR2 YYNGEE. In DNA form, the CDR3 reads TGTGCCAGCAGCGTAGCGGCTGACTCTGGAAACACCATATATTTT. Translation gives CASSVAADSGNTIYF.

The table lists this clone with many counts. The chain uses TRBV7-4 and TRBJ1-5, with D possibly matching TRBD1 (5 bases). CDR1 and CDR2 from the germline V gene are SGHVT and SQSDAQ. The CDR3 is made up of 15 amino acids. V was clipped by 3 bases and J by 2 bases, with 11 bases between them. The CDR3 region is CASSLNGDGNQPQHF. Written as DNA, the CDR3 is TGTGCCAGCAGCTTGAACGGGGACGGCAATCAGCCCCAGCATTTT.

The chain carries TRBV19 and TRBJ1-1; the D is unclear. This CDR3 spans 13 amino acids. With 2 bases removed from V and 2 bases from J, the gap between germline ends came to 6 bases. Germline-derived CDR1 and CDR2 are LNHDA and SQIVND (reference sequence). The CDR3 sequence is CASSISPNTEAFF. The CDR3 coding sequence is TGTGCCAGTAGTATATCTCCCAACACTGAAGCTTTCTTT.

This clone was seen more than once but under ten times. The rearrangement uses TRBV5-6 and TRBJ1-1; D is unresolved. CDR1 is SGHDT, CDR2 YYEEEE, per germline. V was cut by 4 bases and J by 0 bases, with 10 bases left in between. The CDR3 sequence is 14 residues long. CDR3 residues: CASSLKRVNTEAFF. CDR3 nucleotides: TGTGCCAGCAGCCTGAAGAGAGTGAACACTGAAGCTTTCTTT.

J is TRBJ2-3 and V is TRBV9; TRBD1 matches 9 bases. The CDR3 contains 15 residues. Germline CDR1 reads SGDLS; CDR2 reads YYNGEE. V lost 4 bases to trimming and J lost 3 bases; unmatched junction nucleotides: 6. CDR3 amino acids: CASSPRGTGTDTQYF. The CDR3 region has the DNA TGTGCCAGCAGCCCCCGAGGGACAGGGACAGATACGCAGTATTTT.

The rearrangement links TRBV18 to TRBJ1-1; D unclear. With 1 base removed from V and 1 base from J, the gap between germline ends came to 4 bases. In germline, CDR1 is KGHSH, CDR2 LQKENI. The CDR3 sequence is 13 residues long. In DNA form, the CDR3 reads TGTGCCAGCTCACCACAAAAGAACACTGAAGCTTTCTTT. It encodes CASSPQKNTEAFF. Drawing the rest from reference TRBV18 and TRBJ1-1, the complete variable domain is NAGVMQNPRHLVRRRGQEARLRCSPMKGHSHVYWYRQLPEEGLKFMVYLQKENIIDESGMPKERFSAEFPKEGPSILRIQQVVRGDSAAYFCASSPQKNTEAFFGQGTRLTVV.

This chain joins TRBV15 and TRBJ2-1; 9 nucleotides agree with TRBD1. The CDR3 is 17 residues long. Per germline, CDR1 LNHNV and CDR2 YYDKDF (reference sequence). The V segment lost 0 bases and the J segment 1 base; nucleotides outside the gene matches: 4. The DNA for the CDR3 is TGTGCCACCAGCAGAGATGTTGGGACAGGGTCCTACAATGAGCAGTTCTTC. Protein product: CATSRDVGTGSYNEQFF. The full variable domain, with the rest looked up from reference TRBV15 and TRBJ2-1, is DAMVIQNPRYQVTQFGKPVTLSCSQTLNHNVMYWYQQKSSQAPKLLFHYYDKDFNNEADTPDNFQSRRPNTSFCFLDIRSPGLGDTAMYLCATSRDVGTGSYNEQFFGPGTRLTVL.

In this sample, this clone turned up once. The chain has TRBV9 and TRBJ2-3, with 9 bases that match TRBD2. This CDR3 contains 16 residues. The germline V gene encodes CDR1 SGDLS and CDR2 YYNGEE. V shed 0 bases and J 8 bases; nucleotides not matched to a gene: 10. CDR3 sequence (DNA): TGTGCCAGCAGCGTAGAGGGGGGAGCGGGAGGAGGTACGCAGTATTTT. Translation gives CASSVEGGAGGGTQYF.

V is TRBV27 and J is TRBJ2-7; 14 bases align to TRBD2. Losses at the gene ends were 5 bases for V and 6 bases for J; bases not matched to a gene: 6. Germline CDR1 and CDR2: MNHEY and SMNVEV (reference sequence). The CDR3 loop spans 15 amino acids. CDR3 in DNA: TGTGCCAGCAGTCCCGGGACTAGCGGGAGTACCGAGCAGTACTTC. Its protein is CASSPGTSGSTEQYF.